Listed below are T cell receptor beta chains from one sample, sequenced in a study of cytomegalovirus exposure and HLA in healthy donors. Clones were read by immunoSEQ multiplex PCR, and TCRdb kept only the in-frame ones, dropping some. The sample records 50,000 to 55,000 clones, around 72% being singletons. Sequenced material: PBMCs. Source of these receptors: a woman in her fifties or sixties in good health and CMV-seropositive. The CDR3 runs from the conserved cysteine through the conserved F or W. Fields, in order: D gene, J gene, V gene, clone size, CDR3 length, CDR3 protein, CDR3 DNA. A D gene is named only where the DNA matches it firmly. Clone size is shown for a subset of rows, as once, few, many or a class of expanded clone.

d_gene: TRBD1; j_gene: TRBJ2-3; v_gene: TRBV7-9; abundance: -; len: 15; CDR3aa: CASSSDRGGTDTQYF; CDR3nt: TGTGCCAGCAGCTCGGACAGGGGAGGCACAGATACGCAGTATTTT
d_gene: -; j_gene: TRBJ2-7; v_gene: TRBV6-5; abundance: -; len: 14; CDR3aa: CASRLTVASYEQYF; CDR3nt: TGTGCCAGCAGACTGACCGTAGCCTCCTACGAGCAGTACTTC
d_gene: TRBD2; j_gene: TRBJ2-7; v_gene: TRBV5-1; abundance: -; len: 15; CDR3aa: CASSRRAGEAYEQYF; CDR3nt: TGCGCCAGCAGCCGACGAGCGGGGGAGGCCTACGAGCAGTACTTC
d_gene: -; j_gene: TRBJ2-3; v_gene: TRBV4-1; abundance: -; len: 14; CDR3aa: CASSQPTRGDTQYF; CDR3nt: TGCGCCAGCAGCCAACCGACCCGGGGGGATACGCAGTATTTT
d_gene: TRBD1; j_gene: TRBJ2-7; v_gene: TRBV5-8; abundance: few; len: 13; CDR3aa: CASSFGQGAKQYF; CDR3nt: TGTGCCAGCAGCTTTGGGCAGGGGGCCAAGCAGTACTTC
d_gene: TRBD2; j_gene: TRBJ2-3; v_gene: TRBV9; abundance: -; len: 15; CDR3aa: CASSVSSGEADTQYF; CDR3nt: TGTGCCAGCAGCGTTTCTAGCGGGGAGGCAGATACGCAGTATTTT
d_gene: TRBD1; j_gene: TRBJ1-2; v_gene: TRBV7-2; abundance: -; len: 15; CDR3aa: CASSSEGQGGYGYTF; CDR3nt: TGTGCCAGCAGCTCGGAGGGACAGGGGGGTTATGGCTACACCTTC
d_gene: -; j_gene: TRBJ2-5; v_gene: TRBV7-2; abundance: -; len: 13; CDR3aa: CASSRSRGETQYF; CDR3nt: TGTGCCAGCAGCCGAAGCCGAGGGGAGACCCAGTACTTC
d_gene: -; j_gene: TRBJ1-1; v_gene: TRBV28; abundance: few; len: 12; CDR3aa: CASSSRRAGAFF; CDR3nt: TGTGCCAGCAGTTCTCGCAGGGCAGGGGCTTTCTTT
d_gene: TRBD1; j_gene: TRBJ1-2; v_gene: TRBV13; abundance: few; len: 15; CDR3aa: CASSARDRAYHGYTF; CDR3nt: TGTGCCAGCAGCGCCCGCGACAGGGCTTACCATGGCTACACCTTC
d_gene: -; j_gene: TRBJ1-5; v_gene: TRBV6-6; abundance: few; len: 14; CDR3aa: CASTPDRMTQPQHF; CDR3nt: TGTGCCAGCACTCCAGACAGGATGACTCAGCCCCAGCATTTT
d_gene: -; j_gene: TRBJ1-4; v_gene: TRBV2; abundance: -; len: 15; CDR3aa: CASSERGGSNEKLFF; CDR3nt: TGTGCCAGCAGTGAACGGGGGGGCTCTAATGAAAAACTGTTTTTT
d_gene: -; j_gene: TRBJ1-6; v_gene: TRBV27; abundance: -; len: 13; CDR3aa: CASSLRENSPLHF; CDR3nt: TGTGCCAGCAGTTTGCGCGAGAATTCACCCCTCCACTTT
d_gene: -; j_gene: TRBJ2-7; v_gene: TRBV28; abundance: -; len: 15; CDR3aa: CASSSHAAGGYEQYF; CDR3nt: TGTGCCAGCAGTTCGCACGCGGCGGGTGGGTACGAGCAGTACTTC
d_gene: -; j_gene: TRBJ2-5; v_gene: TRBV7-2; abundance: many; len: 14; CDR3aa: CASSLGGLQETQYF; CDR3nt: TGTGCCAGCAGCTTAGGGGGACTGCAAGAGACCCAGTACTTC
d_gene: -; j_gene: TRBJ1-3; v_gene: TRBV7-9; abundance: once; len: 18; CDR3aa: CASSLERQSIYSGNTIYF; CDR3nt: TGTGCCAGCAGCTTGGAAAGACAGTCAATTTACTCTGGAAACACCATATATTTT
d_gene: TRBD2; j_gene: TRBJ2-5; v_gene: TRBV5-1; abundance: few; len: 18; CDR3aa: CASSIGREGLAPQETQYF; CDR3nt: TGCGCCAGCAGCATTGGGAGGGAGGGACTAGCGCCGCAAGAGACCCAGTACTTC
d_gene: -; j_gene: TRBJ2-7; v_gene: TRBV7-9; abundance: -; len: 12; CDR3aa: CSSSLGEYEQYF; CDR3nt: TGTTCCAGCAGCCTGGGCGAGTACGAGCAGTACTTC
d_gene: -; j_gene: TRBJ2-7; v_gene: TRBV4-3; abundance: -; len: 15; CDR3aa: CASSQSLGGSYEQYF; CDR3nt: TGCGCCAGCAGCCAATCTTTAGGGGGTTCCTACGAGCAGTACTTC
d_gene: TRBD1; j_gene: TRBJ1-4; v_gene: TRBV7-6; abundance: -; len: 15; CDR3aa: CASSLGTGGSEKLFF; CDR3nt: TGTGCCAGCAGCTTGGGGACAGGTGGGAGCGAAAAACTGTTTTTT
d_gene: TRBD2; j_gene: TRBJ2-5; v_gene: TRBV28; abundance: few; len: 14; CDR3aa: CASSLPGGAETQYF; CDR3nt: TGTGCCAGCAGTTTACCCGGGGGGGCAGAGACCCAGTACTTC
d_gene: -; j_gene: TRBJ1-5; v_gene: TRBV7-9; abundance: -; len: 14; CDR3aa: CASSPTVSRGPQHF; CDR3nt: TGTGCCAGCAGCCCTACCGTTTCACGGGGGCCCCAGCATTTT
d_gene: -; j_gene: TRBJ2-7; v_gene: TRBV7-3; abundance: once; len: 15; CDR3aa: CASSGGPGDSYEQYF; CDR3nt: TGTGCCAGCTCAGGCGGGCCGGGAGACTCTTACGAGCAGTACTTC
d_gene: -; j_gene: TRBJ1-4; v_gene: TRBV19; abundance: few; len: 16; CDR3aa: CASSINPTGFNEKLFF; CDR3nt: TGTGCCAGTAGTATTAACCCTACAGGGTTTAATGAAAAACTGTTTTTT
d_gene: -; j_gene: TRBJ2-6; v_gene: TRBV9; abundance: -; len: 17; CDR3aa: CASSVEGGRIGANVLTF; CDR3nt: TGTGCCAGCAGCGTAGAGGGGGGGCGTATTGGGGCCAACGTCCTGACTTTC
d_gene: TRBD2; j_gene: TRBJ2-3; v_gene: TRBV6-5; abundance: -; len: 14; CDR3aa: CASRRESGTDTQYF; CDR3nt: TGTGCCAGCAGGCGGGAGTCAGGCACAGATACGCAGTATTTT
d_gene: -; j_gene: TRBJ1-1; v_gene: TRBV14; abundance: few; len: 13; CDR3aa: CASSPLSNTEAFF; CDR3nt: TGTGCCAGCAGCCCCCTAAGTAACACTGAAGCTTTCTTT
d_gene: TRBD2; j_gene: TRBJ2-6; v_gene: TRBV7-2; abundance: -; len: 18; CDR3aa: CASSPGLAGGVGANVLTF; CDR3nt: TGTGCCAGCAGCCCGGGACTAGCGGGAGGTGTTGGGGCCAACGTCCTGACTTTC
d_gene: -; j_gene: TRBJ2-7; v_gene: TRBV18; abundance: -; len: 14; CDR3aa: CASSPRLALGEQYF; CDR3nt: TGTGCCAGCTCACCGCGGCTAGCATTGGGGGAGCAGTACTTC
d_gene: -; j_gene: TRBJ2-1; v_gene: TRBV19; abundance: -; len: 12; CDR3aa: CASSIGGNEQFF; CDR3nt: TGTGCCAGTAGTATTGGGGGGAATGAGCAGTTCTTC
d_gene: -; j_gene: TRBJ2-7; v_gene: TRBV6-5; abundance: few; len: 13; CDR3aa: CASSYIPGYEQYF; CDR3nt: TGTGCCAGCAGTTACATACCGGGCTACGAGCAGTACTTC
d_gene: TRBD1; j_gene: TRBJ1-5; v_gene: TRBV5-1; abundance: -; len: 17; CDR3aa: CASSPGTGDLSNQPQHF; CDR3nt: TGCGCCAGCAGTCCGGGGACAGGGGACCTTAGCAATCAGCCCCAGCATTTT
d_gene: -; j_gene: TRBJ2-1; v_gene: TRBV6-1; abundance: -; len: 17; CDR3aa: CASSESAGLSSYNEQFF; CDR3nt: TGTGCCAGCAGCGAATCAGCGGGTCTAAGCTCCTACAATGAGCAGTTCTTC